This is a list of T cell receptor beta chains from one sample in a study of blood T cell repertoires in COVID-19. Repertoires were generated with immunoSEQ multiplex PCR, while TCRdb's copy carries only in-frame clones and drops some. The sample has 95,000 or so clones; about 85% are singletons. Sequencing used peripheral blood. These receptors all come from a man older than 75 with active or convalescent COVID-19. Each CDR3 is given with its conserved first and last residue. The order of the fields is J gene, clone size, V gene, D gene, CDR3 DNA, CDR3 protein. D genes are given only for firm matches. Size is omitted from some rows. Given values are once, few, many or a class for expanded clones.

>TRBJ2-3|NA|TRBV5-6|TRBD2
TGTGCCAGCAGCGCCCCCGGGACTAGCGGGGGGGCAGATACGCAGTATTTT
CASSAPGTSGGADTQYF
>TRBJ2-1|once|TRBV5-6|NA
TGTGCCAGCAGCCGCAGGGGTCTTCCACAATCCTACAATGAGCAGTTCTTC
CASSRRGLPQSYNEQFF
>TRBJ1-1|NA|TRBV4-1|NA
TGCGCCAGCAGCCAAGACCCCGGGGACACTGAAGCTTTCTTT
CASSQDPGDTEAFF
>TRBJ1-1|NA|TRBV5-6|NA
TGTGCCAGCAGCCCAAGGTCGGGTACTGAAGCTTTCTTT
CASSPRSGTEAFF
>TRBJ1-1|NA|TRBV18|TRBD1
TGTGCCAGCTCACTTTTACAGGGGATCGACACTGAAGCTTTCTTT
CASSLLQGIDTEAFF
>TRBJ1-3|NA|TRBV4-3|TRBD1
TGCGCCAGCAGCCAAGGAGACAGGGGGCTATCTGGAAACACCATATATTTT
CASSQGDRGLSGNTIYF
>TRBJ2-4|NA|TRBV3-1/TRBV3-2|NA
TGTGCCAGCAGCCGGACAACGGCCAAGGAAGCCAAAAACATTCAGTACTTC
CASSRTTAKEAKNIQYF
>TRBJ1-1|NA|TRBV5-1|NA
TGCGCCAGCGCACAAGTGAACACTGAAGCTTTCTTT
CASAQVNTEAFF
>TRBJ2-5|NA|TRBV29-1|NA
TGCAGCGTCCAGGTTCCTCAAGAGACCCAGTACTTC
CSVQVPQETQYF
>TRBJ1-1|NA|TRBV19|TRBD1
TGTGCCAGTAAAGGGGAGGGACAGGGGAACACTGAAGCTTTCTTT
CASKGEGQGNTEAFF
>TRBJ2-5|few|TRBV5-1|TRBD1
TGCGCCAGCAGCGCACGACAGGGAGAGACCCAGTACTTC
CASSARQGETQYF
>TRBJ2-2|NA|TRBV7-2|TRBD2
TGTGCCAGCAGCTTGTCCGGGGGGGGCACCGGGGAGCTGTTTTTT
CASSLSGGGTGELFF
>TRBJ2-1|NA|TRBV24-1|TRBD1
TGTGCCACCAGTGACCCGACAGGGATCCACAATGAGCAGTTCTTC
CATSDPTGIHNEQFF
>TRBJ1-6|few|TRBV7-9|NA
TGTGCCAGCAGCTTAACGACAGAATCACCCCTCCACTTT
CASSLTTESPLHF
>TRBJ1-4|NA|TRBV29-1|NA
TGCAGCGTTGAGTTGGGGCGCGGAAATGAAAAACTGTTTTTT
CSVELGRGNEKLFF
>TRBJ1-2|NA|TRBV2|NA
TGTGCCAGCAGTGAACCGGGGGGCGGGGGCCCCTCTATGGGCTACACCTTC
CASSEPGGGGPSMGYTF
>TRBJ1-4|NA|TRBV5-1|NA
TGCGCCAGCAGACGGGGGTCCGGTGAAAAACTGTTTTTT
CASRRGSGEKLFF
>TRBJ1-3|NA|TRBV4-3|NA
TGCGCCAGCAGCCAAGACCTTACTTTCACCATATATTTT
CASSQDLTFTIYF
>TRBJ2-5|few|TRBV6-1|TRBD2
TGTGCCAGCAGTGAATTAGCGGGGGGGCAAGAGACCCAGTACTTC
CASSELAGGQETQYF
>TRBJ1-6|many|TRBV12-3/TRBV12-4|TRBD1
TGTGCCAGCTGCCGGGACAGTAATTCACCCCTCCACTTT
CASCRDSNSPLHF
>TRBJ2-5|NA|TRBV7-6|NA
TGTGCCAGCAGCTTAGAGTCAGGGTGGAGGGGGACCCAGTACTTC
CASSLESGWRGTQYF
>TRBJ1-2|NA|TRBV7-2|NA
TGTGCCAGCAGCTCTCCCCAGGGATCTGGCTACACCTTC
CASSSPQGSGYTF
>TRBJ1-2|few|TRBV6-5|NA
TGTGCCAGCAGTTACTCATCAGGGACTGGCTATGGCTACACCTTC
CASSYSSGTGYGYTF
>TRBJ1-2|NA|TRBV19|TRBD1
TGTGCCTCCCGGCAGGGGACAGGGGATGGCTACACCTTC
CASRQGTGDGYTF
>TRBJ2-3|few|TRBV24-1|NA
TGTGCCACCAGTGATTTCCCCTACACAGATACGCAGTATTTT
CATSDFPYTDTQYF
>TRBJ2-7|NA|TRBV10-2|NA
TGCGCCAGCAGTGACGGGGTATTTTCCTACGAGCAGTACTTC
CASSDGVFSYEQYF
>TRBJ1-2|NA|TRBV27|TRBD1
TGTGCCAGCAGTTTAAGGGACAGCTATGGCTACACCTTC
CASSLRDSYGYTF
>TRBJ2-7|NA|TRBV5-1|TRBD1
TGCGCCAGCGGTCAAACAGGGGGGACCTACGAGCAGTACTTC
CASGQTGGTYEQYF
>TRBJ2-2|NA|TRBV4-1|NA
TGCGCCAGCAGCCAAGGCGACAGTGGCACCGGGGAGCTGTTTTTT
CASSQGDSGTGELFF
>TRBJ1-6|NA|TRBV5-1|TRBD1
TGCGCCAGCAGCTTAGGACAGGGTATCTCACCCCTCCACTTT
CASSLGQGISPLHF
>TRBJ1-2|NA|TRBV10-1|NA
TGCGCCAGCAGTGATTCTTTCACAGGGAACCATGGCTACACCTTC
CASSDSFTGNHGYTF
>TRBJ1-6|NA|TRBV4-2|NA
TGTGCCAGCAGCCCCGTGGCCAGGAATAATTCACCCCTCCACTTT
CASSPVARNNSPLHF
>TRBJ2-3|NA|TRBV24-1|NA
TGTGCCACCCAGCAGGAAACTACAGATACGCAGTATTTT
CATQQETTDTQYF
>TRBJ2-7|NA|TRBV4-3|TRBD2
TGCGCCAGCAGCCAAGTTTTCTCTAGCGGGGGCTACGAGCAGTACTTC
CASSQVFSSGGYEQYF
>TRBJ1-1|NA|TRBV29-1|NA
TGCAGCGTCCAAGGGGAACTGAACACTGAAGCTTTCTTT
CSVQGELNTEAFF
>TRBJ1-3|NA|TRBV28|TRBD1
TGTGCCAGCAGTACAGGGGGCGCGGGTGGAAACACCATATATTTT
CASSTGGAGGNTIYF
>TRBJ2-7|NA|TRBV3-1/TRBV3-2|NA
TGTGCCAGCAGCCAAGGGAATCAGATGGGCCTCACCTACGAGCAGTACTTC
CASSQGNQMGLTYEQYF
>TRBJ2-7|NA|TRBV7-7|TRBD2
TGTGCTAGCAGCGCGGGACTAGCGACCGAGCAGTACTTC
CASSAGLATEQYF
>TRBJ1-2|NA|TRBV18|NA
TGTGCCAGCTCACAGACGGGATTAACTAATGGCTACACCTTC
CASSQTGLTNGYTF
>TRBJ1-4|NA|TRBV6-1|NA
TGTGCCAGCAGTGAAGCGGGGACTGGGGGGAGTGAAAAACTGTTTTTT
CASSEAGTGGSEKLFF
>TRBJ2-1|NA|TRBV19|TRBD1
TGTGCCAGTAGTAAACCGGGACAGGGGTCGGGCAATGAGCAGTTCTTC
CASSKPGQGSGNEQFF
>TRBJ1-5|once|TRBV7-9|NA
TGTGCCAGCAGCCCCACAGGGATCGATCAGCCCCAGCATTTT
CASSPTGIDQPQHF
>TRBJ2-5|NA|TRBV9|TRBD2
TGTGCCAGCAGCACCCGGACTAGCGGGGGTCAAGAGACCCAGTACTTC
CASSTRTSGGQETQYF
>TRBJ1-5|NA|TRBV27|NA
TGTGCCAGCAGTTTAGGGCAGGGTAATCAGCCCCAGCATTTT
CASSLGQGNQPQHF